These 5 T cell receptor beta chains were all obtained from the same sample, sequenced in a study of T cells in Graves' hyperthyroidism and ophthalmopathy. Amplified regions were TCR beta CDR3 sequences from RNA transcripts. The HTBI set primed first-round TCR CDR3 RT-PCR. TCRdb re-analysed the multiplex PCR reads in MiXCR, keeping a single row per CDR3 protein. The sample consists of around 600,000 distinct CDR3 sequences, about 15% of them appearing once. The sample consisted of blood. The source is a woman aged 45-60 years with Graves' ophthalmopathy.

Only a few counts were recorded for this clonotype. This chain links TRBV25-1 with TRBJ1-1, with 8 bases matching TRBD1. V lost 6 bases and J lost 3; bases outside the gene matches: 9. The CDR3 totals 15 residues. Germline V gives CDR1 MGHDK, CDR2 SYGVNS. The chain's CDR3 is CASRGTDRGDTEAFF. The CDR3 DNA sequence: TGTGCCAGCAGGGGAACAGACAGGGGCGACACTGAAGCTTTCTTT.

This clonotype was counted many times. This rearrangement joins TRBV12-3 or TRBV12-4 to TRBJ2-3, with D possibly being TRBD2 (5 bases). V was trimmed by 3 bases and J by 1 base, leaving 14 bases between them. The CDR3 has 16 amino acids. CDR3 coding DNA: TGTGCCAGCAGTTTCGGTTCTCGGGATCGCACAGATACGCAGTATTTT. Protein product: CASSFGSRDRTDTQYF.

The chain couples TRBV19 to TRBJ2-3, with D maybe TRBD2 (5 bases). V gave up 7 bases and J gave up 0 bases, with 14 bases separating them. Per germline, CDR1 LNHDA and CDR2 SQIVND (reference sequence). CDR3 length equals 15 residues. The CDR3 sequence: CASTIVEGSTDTQYF. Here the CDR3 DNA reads TGTGCCAGTACCATCGTCGAGGGAAGCACAGATACGCAGTATTTT.

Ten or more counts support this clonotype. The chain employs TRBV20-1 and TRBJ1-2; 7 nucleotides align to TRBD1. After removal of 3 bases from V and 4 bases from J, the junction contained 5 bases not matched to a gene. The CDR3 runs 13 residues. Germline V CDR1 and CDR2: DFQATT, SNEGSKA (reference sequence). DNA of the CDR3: TGCAGTGCTAGTGGACAGGCGGGCTATGGCTACACCTTC. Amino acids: CSASGQAGYGYTF.

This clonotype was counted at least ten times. The DNA for the CDR3 is TGTGCCAGCAGTTTATTGGGGGTAGTCCACGAGCAGTACTTC. It encodes CASSLLGVVHEQYF. V and J are TRBV28 and TRBJ2-7; D possibly matches TRBD1 or TRBD2 (5 bases each). CDR3 length: 14 residues. The germline V gene encodes CDR1 MDHEN and CDR2 SYDVKM. Trimming took off 1 base at V and 5 bases at J, with 12 bases between the two ends.